The 14 T cell receptor beta chains in this list originate from one sample, sequenced in a study of spatial heterogeneity in lung cancer. The time point here: blood at routine non-recurrence follow-up after resection. TCRdb re-called the 5' RACE reads through MiXCR, storing one row per CDR3 protein. The data contain about 43,000 distinct CDR3 sequences, approximately 22% of them singletons. Sequenced material: PBMCs, taken at follow-up. The receptor set was obtained from a female donor with early-stage non-small cell lung cancer.

A few counts support this clonotype. The rearrangement links TRBV6-2 or TRBV6-3 to TRBJ2-2; D gene ambiguous. CDR1 and CDR2 (germline): MNHEY, SVGEGT. The CDR3 runs 11 residues. Between the trimmed V and J ends, which lost 6 bases and 3 bases, there was a span of 2 bases. The CDR3 coding sequence is TGTGCCAGCAGGGACACCGGGGAGCTGTTTTTT. Its protein is CASRDTGELFF.

V gene TRBV20-1 combines with J gene TRBJ2-1; D uncertain. The CDR3 spans 14 residues. Per the germline V gene, CDR1 is DFQATT and CDR2 is SNEGSKA (reference sequence). V dropped 1 base and J dropped 7 bases, with 14 bases sitting between them. The DNA for the CDR3 is TGCAGTGCTAGAGTTAGCCTTGGAGCGAATGAGCAGTTCTTC. Translation gives CSARVSLGANEQFF.

The gene calls are TRBV5-6 and TRBJ2-1; no reliable D call. Germline-derived CDR1 and CDR2 are SGHDT and YYEEEE. The germline V and J ends were trimmed by 6 bases and 4 bases, with 23 bases remaining between them. CDR3 length equals 17 residues. CDR3 DNA: TGTGCCAGCACCAGCTTCCAGCCGGGCCTTTATTACAATGAGCAGTTCTTC. Its translation: CASTSFQPGLYYNEQFF.

There are many counts of this clonotype. The chain joins TRBV19 to TRBJ1-5; TRBD1 is a possible D gene (5 bases). From germline, CDR1 is LNHDA and CDR2 SQIVND (reference sequence). The CDR3 is made up of 14 amino acids. V lost 3 bases to trimming and J lost 4 bases, with 10 bases between them. CDR3 amino acids: CASSMRGGNQPQHF. CDR3 DNA: TGTGCCAGTAGTATGCGTGGGGGGAATCAGCCCCAGCATTTT.

By share, this clonotype counts as medium-sized. The chain recombines TRBV7-9 with TRBJ2-1; D gene ambiguous. CDR1 is SEHNR, CDR2 FQNEAQ, per germline (reference sequence). Trimming took 2 bases from V and 7 from J, leaving 6 bases between them. The CDR3 runs 12 residues. The CDR3 DNA reads TGTGCCAGCAGCTTACTTCTAAATGAGCAGTTCTTC. Amino acids: CASSLLLNEQFF.

The sample holds many counts of this clonotype. The chain uses TRBV7-2 and TRBJ2-7; 11 positions agree with TRBD2. V was clipped by 1 base and J by 3 bases; unmatched bases: 5. Germline V CDR1 and CDR2: SGHTA, FQGNSA. The CDR3 runs 16 residues. CDR3 in amino acids: CASSLDPGLAVYEQYF. The CDR3 bases are TGTGCCAGCAGCTTAGACCCGGGACTAGCGGTCTACGAGCAGTACTTC.

This clonotype was detected ten times or more. The CDR3 DNA sequence: TGCAGCGCCGACTCGGGACTTTACAATGAGCAGTTCTTC. It codes for CSADSGLYNEQFF. This rearrangement joins TRBV29-1 to TRBJ2-1; possibly TRBD2 for D (6 bases). Trimming cost V 7 bases and J 4 bases, with 14 bases left between them. CDR3 size: 13 residues. CDR1 and CDR2 (germline): SQVTM, ANQGSEA.

For the CDR3, the DNA is TGTGCCAGCAGCCCATATGGGGGACAGTGGGGACTTGAAAAACTGTTTTTT. Amino acids: CASSPYGGQWGLEKLFF. The V and J genes are TRBV3-1 and TRBJ1-4; TRBD1 aligns across 7 bases. Germline CDR1 LGHDT, CDR2 YNNKEL (reference sequence). CDR3 length: 17 amino acids. J gave up 7 bases and V 4 bases, and 15 bases lay outside the gene matches. Supplemented by reference TRBV3-1 and TRBJ1-4, the full variable domain reads DTAVSQTPKYLVTQMGNDKSIKCEQNLGHDTMYWYKQDSKKFLKIMFSYNNKELIINETVPNRFSPKSPDKAHLNLHINSLELGDSAVYFCASSPYGGQWGLEKLFFGSGTQLSVL.

The chain is built from TRBV10-3 and TRBJ2-5, with 13 bases identical to TRBD2. In germline, CDR1 is ENHRY, CDR2 SYGVKD. The CDR3 loop spans 19 amino acids. Unmatched junction bases numbered 12, after V lost 0 bases and J lost 5 bases. CDR3 nucleotide sequence: TGTGCCATCAGTGAGTCGAGTAGGACTAGCGGGAGTTCATGGGAGACCCAGTACTTC. Amino acid sequence: CAISESSRTSGSSWETQYF.

The V call is TRBV7-2, the J call TRBJ1-4; no firm D call. The V gene's germline CDR1 is SGHTA and CDR2 FQGNSA. This CDR3 has 14 amino acids. The germline V and J ends were trimmed by 1 base and 4 bases, with 7 bases remaining between them. As DNA, the CDR3 is TGTGCCAGCAGCTTAGAGTCCCGTAATGAAAAACTGTTTTTT. It encodes CASSLESRNEKLFF.

This sequence joins TRBV11-1 and TRBJ2-4; 7 nucleotides align to TRBD1. CDR1 and CDR2 (germline): SGHAT, FQDESV (reference sequence). CDR3 length: 15 amino acids. Losses at the gene ends were 5 bases for V and 0 bases for J; bases not matched to a gene: 4. The CDR3 nucleotides are TGTGCCAGCAGCCCGACAGGGATAGCCAAAAACATTCAGTACTTC. Protein product: CASSPTGIAKNIQYF. Full variable domain (rest looked up from reference TRBV11-1 and TRBJ2-4): EAEVAQSPRYKITEKSQAVAFWCDPISGHATLYWYRQILGQGPELLVQFQDESVVDDSQLPKDRFSAERLKGVDSTLKIQPAELGDSAMYLCASSPTGIAKNIQYFGAGTRLSVL.

The chain uses TRBV20-1 and TRBJ1-1; no reliable D call. V was cut by 2 bases and J by 6 bases, with 16 bases left in between. Germline CDR1 DFQATT, CDR2 SNEGSKA (reference sequence). This CDR3 has 14 amino acids. The CDR3 sequence: CSARRPGHDAEAFF. The CDR3, as DNA: TGCAGTGCTAGAAGGCCAGGCCATGACGCTGAAGCTTTCTTT.

This clonotype has at least ten counts. The chain links TRBV11-2 to TRBJ1-4; weak D call: TRBD1 (6 bases). CDR1 and CDR2 (germline): SGHAT, FQNNGV. This CDR3 has 15 residues. V was shortened by 5 bases and J by 5 bases, with 15 bases between the two germline ends. As DNA, the CDR3 is TGTGCCAGCAGCGCATTAGGACAGAGGAATGAAAAACTGTTTTTT. It specifies CASSALGQRNEKLFF.

This clonotype was observed many times. The genes are TRBV9 and TRBJ1-6; no clear D gene. The CDR3 is 14 amino acids. Trimming stripped 0 bases from V and 8 bases from J, with 9 bases between. Germline values: CDR1 SGDLS, CDR2 YYNGEE. Written as DNA, the CDR3 is TGTGCCAGCAGCGTAGCGGATGGAGATTCACCCCTCCACTTT. Its translation: CASSVADGDSPLHF.